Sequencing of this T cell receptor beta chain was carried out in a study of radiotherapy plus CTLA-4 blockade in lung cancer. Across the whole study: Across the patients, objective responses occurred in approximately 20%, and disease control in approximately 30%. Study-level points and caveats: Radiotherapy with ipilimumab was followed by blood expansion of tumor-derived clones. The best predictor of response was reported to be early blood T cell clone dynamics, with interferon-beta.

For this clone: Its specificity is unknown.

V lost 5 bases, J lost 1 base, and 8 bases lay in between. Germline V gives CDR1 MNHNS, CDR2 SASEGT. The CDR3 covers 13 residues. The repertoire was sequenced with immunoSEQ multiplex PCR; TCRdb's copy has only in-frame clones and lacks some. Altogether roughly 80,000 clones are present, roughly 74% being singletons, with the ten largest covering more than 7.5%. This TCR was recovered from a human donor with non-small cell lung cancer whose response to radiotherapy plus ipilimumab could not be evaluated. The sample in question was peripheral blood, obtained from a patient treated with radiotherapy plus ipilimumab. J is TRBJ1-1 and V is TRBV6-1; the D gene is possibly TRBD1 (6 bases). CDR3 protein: CASSQTGNTEAFF. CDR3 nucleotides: TGTGCCAGCAGTCAGACAGGGAACACTGAAGCTTTCTTT.